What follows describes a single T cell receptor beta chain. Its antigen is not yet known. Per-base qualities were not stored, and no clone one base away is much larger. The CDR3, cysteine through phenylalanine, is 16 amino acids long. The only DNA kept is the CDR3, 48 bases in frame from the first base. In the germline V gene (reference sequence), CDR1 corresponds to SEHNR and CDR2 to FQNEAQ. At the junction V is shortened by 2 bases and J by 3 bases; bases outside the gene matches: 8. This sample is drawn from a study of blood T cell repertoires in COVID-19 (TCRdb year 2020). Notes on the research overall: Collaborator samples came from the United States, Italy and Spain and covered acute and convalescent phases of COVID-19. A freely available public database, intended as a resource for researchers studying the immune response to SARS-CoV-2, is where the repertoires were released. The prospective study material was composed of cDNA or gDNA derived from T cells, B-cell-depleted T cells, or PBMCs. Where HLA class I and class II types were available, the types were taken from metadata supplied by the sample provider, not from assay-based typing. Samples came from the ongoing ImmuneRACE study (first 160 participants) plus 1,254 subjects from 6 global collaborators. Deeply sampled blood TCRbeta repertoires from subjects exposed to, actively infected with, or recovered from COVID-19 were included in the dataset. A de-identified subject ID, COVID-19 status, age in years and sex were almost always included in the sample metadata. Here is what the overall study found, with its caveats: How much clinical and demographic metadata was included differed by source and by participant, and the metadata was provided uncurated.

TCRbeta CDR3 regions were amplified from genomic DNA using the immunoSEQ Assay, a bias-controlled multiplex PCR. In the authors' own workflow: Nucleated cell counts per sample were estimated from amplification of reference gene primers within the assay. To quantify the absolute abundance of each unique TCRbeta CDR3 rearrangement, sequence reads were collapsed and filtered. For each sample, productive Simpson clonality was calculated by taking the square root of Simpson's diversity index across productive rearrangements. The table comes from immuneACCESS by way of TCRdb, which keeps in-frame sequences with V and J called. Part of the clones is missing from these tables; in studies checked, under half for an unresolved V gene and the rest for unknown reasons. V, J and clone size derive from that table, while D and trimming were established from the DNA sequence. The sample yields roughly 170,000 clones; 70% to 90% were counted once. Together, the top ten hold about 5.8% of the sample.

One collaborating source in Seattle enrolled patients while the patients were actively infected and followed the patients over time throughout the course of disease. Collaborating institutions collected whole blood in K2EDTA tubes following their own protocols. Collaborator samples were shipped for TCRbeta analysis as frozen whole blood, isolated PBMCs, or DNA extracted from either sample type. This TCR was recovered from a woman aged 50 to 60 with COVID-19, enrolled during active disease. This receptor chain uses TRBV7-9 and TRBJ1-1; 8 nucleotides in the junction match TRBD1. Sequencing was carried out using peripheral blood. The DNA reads TGTGCCAGCAGCTTATGGTCAGGGGGCATCGACACTGAAGCTTTCTTT. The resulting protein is CASSLWSGGIDTEAFF.